The 14 T cell receptor beta chains below all came from one sample that was sequenced in a study of identical twins. TCRdb itself ran the 5' RACE reads through MiXCR, one entry per CDR3 protein. The data contain fewer than 500,000 distinct CDR3 sequences, approximately 24% of them singletons. This sample also belongs to another study, concerning T cells expressing NK-cell markers.

The sample taken for sequencing was CD4+ T cells sorted from blood. These receptors all stem from a woman aged 18 to 35 in good health.

This clonotype came up a few times. The J gene is TRBJ2-7, the V gene TRBV6-5; possibly TRBD1 for D (6 bases). The CDR3 extends over 14 amino acids. The V gene's germline CDR1 is MNHEY and CDR2 SVGAGI. Trimming pared 0 bases from V and 7 bases from J, leaving 13 bases between. The CDR3 loop is CASSYSPGTGEQYF. CDR3 coding DNA: TGTGCCAGCAGTTACTCACCGGGAACAGGGGAGCAGTACTTC.

This clonotype was observed at least ten times. This sequence joins TRBV5-6 and TRBJ2-1, with 8 nucleotides matching TRBD2. The trim removed 2 bases at V and 9 bases at J, leaving 7 bases unmatched. The CDR3 has 14 amino acids. Germline-derived CDR1 and CDR2 are SGHDT and YYEEEE. The CDR3 DNA sequence: TGTGCCAGCAGCTTTTGGAGCGGGAGAGGTGAGCAGTTCTTC. Translated: CASSFWSGRGEQFF.

This clonotype turned up a few times. The chain carries TRBV9 and TRBJ2-2, with 7 positions matching TRBD2. This CDR3 is 14 amino acids long. The J segment lost 7 bases and the V segment lost 2 bases, leaving 5 bases of the junction unmatched. Per germline, CDR1 SGDLS and CDR2 YYNGEE. The CDR3 DNA reads TGTGCCAGCAGCGTGGGCGGGAGCATCGGGGAGCTGTTTTTT. Protein sequence: CASSVGGSIGELFF.

The chain is built from TRBV20-1 and TRBJ1-3; the D is unclear. Germline V CDR1 and CDR2: DFQATT, SNEGSKA (reference sequence). The V gene lost 3 bases and the J gene lost 9 bases, with 9 bases spanning the gap. The CDR3 sequence is 11 residues long. As DNA, the CDR3 is TGCAGTGCTAGCTGGGAGGGCACCATATATTTT. Its translation: CSASWEGTIYF.

This chain connects TRBV15 to TRBJ1-5, with D uncertain. Trimming removed 4 bases at V and 5 bases at J, with 6 bases between. Germline assignment: CDR1 LNHNV and CDR2 YYDKDF (reference sequence). The CDR3 covers 12 residues. The DNA for the CDR3 is TGTGCCACCAGCATTTCGGATCAGCCCCAGCATTTT. This encodes CATSISDQPQHF.

J is TRBJ1-3 and V is TRBV7-2; D is unclear. V was clipped by 2 bases and J by 0 bases, with 5 bases between them. This CDR3 is 14 amino acids long. Germline values: CDR1 SGHTA, CDR2 FQGNSA. The CDR3 DNA follows: TGTGCCAGCAGCTTACCCTACTCTGGAAACACCATATATTTT. Its translation is CASSLPYSGNTIYF.

The CDR3 reads CASSLSRAGGVYEQYF. DNA for the CDR3: TGCGCCAGCAGCTTGAGTCGAGCGGGGGGGGTCTACGAGCAGTACTTC. The gene calls are TRBV5-1 and TRBJ2-7, with TRBD2 identical over 10 bases. Germline CDR1 reads SGHRS; CDR2 reads YFSETQ. The V segment lost 1 base and the J segment 3 bases; nucleotides outside the gene matches: 7. The CDR3 contains 16 residues.

The chain recombines TRBV29-1 with TRBJ1-2, with a possible D match to TRBD1 (6 bases). Germline loops: CDR1 SQVTM, CDR2 ANQGSEA. V was shortened by 7 bases and J by 6 bases, with 12 bases between the two germline ends. The length of the CDR3 is 11 residues. The CDR3 bases are TGCAGCGCAACCGCAGGGGATGGCTACACCTTC. Translated: CSATAGDGYTF.

The CDR3: CAISSDVSDTGELFF. CDR3 nucleotides: TGTGCCATCAGCTCGGACGTCTCGGACACCGGGGAGCTGTTTTTT. The rearrangement links TRBV10-3 to TRBJ2-2; no clear D gene. V lost 6 bases, J lost 3 bases, and 14 bases lay in between. This CDR3 comprises 15 residues. Germline loops: CDR1 ENHRY, CDR2 SYGVKD.

This clonotype was picked up a small number of times. J is TRBJ2-7 and V is TRBV6-6; no clear D. Per the germline V gene, CDR1 is MNHNY and CDR2 is SVGAGI (reference sequence). The V end was cut by 4 bases, the J end by 5 bases, with 6 bases between. This CDR3 spans 11 amino acids. Here the CDR3 reads CASSSADEQYF. DNA for the CDR3: TGTGCCAGCAGTTCGGCGGACGAGCAGTACTTC.

The chain carries TRBV5-1 and TRBJ2-1; 10 nucleotides line up with TRBD2. This CDR3 is built from 15 residues. V gave up 4 bases and J gave up 4 bases; unmatched junction bases: 5. Per germline, CDR1 SGHRS and CDR2 YFSETQ. In nucleotides, the CDR3 is TGCGCCAGCAGCCAGACTAGCGGGCAGTACAATGAGCAGTTCTTC. It translates to CASSQTSGQYNEQFF.

There are a few counts of this clonotype. V gene TRBV18 combines with J gene TRBJ2-7; D may be TRBD2 (6 bases). V gave up 6 bases and J gave up 4 bases, with 16 bases separating them. The CDR3 consists of 14 residues. The germline V gene encodes CDR1 KGHSH and CDR2 LQKENI. The CDR3: CASSGGLAPYEQYF. In DNA, the CDR3 is TGTGCCAGCTCTGGGGGACTTGCCCCTTACGAGCAGTACTTC. Drawing the rest from reference TRBV18 and TRBJ2-7, the complete variable domain is NAGVMQNPRHLVRRRGQEARLRCSPMKGHSHVYWYRQLPEEGLKFMVYLQKENIIDESGMPKERFSAEFPKEGPSILRIQQVVRGDSAAYFCASSGGLAPYEQYFGPGTRLTVT.

This clonotype was seen only once. The CDR3 protein is CASSYSIGSPLHF. CDR3 sequence (DNA): TGTGCCAGCAGTTACTCGATTGGGTCACCCCTCCACTTT. This sequence joins TRBV6-5 and TRBJ1-6; D is ambiguous. Trimming left V 0 bases short and J 10 bases short, with 7 bases between. From germline, CDR1 is MNHEY and CDR2 SVGAGI. There are 13 residues in the CDR3.

The sample holds a few counts of this clonotype. V and J are TRBV10-2 and TRBJ1-5; D unclear. The CDR3 has 13 residues. CDR1 and CDR2 (germline): WSHSY, SAAADI. V was pared by 4 bases and J by 3 bases, with 7 bases between. CDR3 coding DNA: TGCGCCAGCAGTGGACCGTTCAATCAGCCCCAGCATTTT. This gives the protein CASSGPFNQPQHF.